The present TCR beta chain was sequenced within a study of blood T cell repertoires in COVID-19. Germline loops: CDR1 KGHSH, CDR2 LQKENI. V shed 3 bases and J shed 0 bases, with 12 bases lying between them. The CDR3 consists of 15 residues. Per the original methods: Nucleated cell counts were estimated from reference gene primer amplification. Method: immunoSEQ multiplex PCR; TCRdb's copy keeps in-frame clones and lacks some. The DNA gave D and trimming, while V, J and clone size come from that table. This sample has 250,000 to 300,000 clones, with around 89% found just once. The rearrangement links TRBV18 to TRBJ2-7; D unclear. This clonotype was sampled from an older woman in a cohort exposed to, infected with or recovered from COVID-19 (not recorded which). Sequencing was done on a sample of PBMCs or T cells enriched from blood (not recorded which). CDR3 in amino acids: CASSPGTGPSYEQYF. The CDR3 nucleotides read TGTGCCAGCTCACCCGGTACGGGTCCCTCCTACGAGCAGTACTTC.